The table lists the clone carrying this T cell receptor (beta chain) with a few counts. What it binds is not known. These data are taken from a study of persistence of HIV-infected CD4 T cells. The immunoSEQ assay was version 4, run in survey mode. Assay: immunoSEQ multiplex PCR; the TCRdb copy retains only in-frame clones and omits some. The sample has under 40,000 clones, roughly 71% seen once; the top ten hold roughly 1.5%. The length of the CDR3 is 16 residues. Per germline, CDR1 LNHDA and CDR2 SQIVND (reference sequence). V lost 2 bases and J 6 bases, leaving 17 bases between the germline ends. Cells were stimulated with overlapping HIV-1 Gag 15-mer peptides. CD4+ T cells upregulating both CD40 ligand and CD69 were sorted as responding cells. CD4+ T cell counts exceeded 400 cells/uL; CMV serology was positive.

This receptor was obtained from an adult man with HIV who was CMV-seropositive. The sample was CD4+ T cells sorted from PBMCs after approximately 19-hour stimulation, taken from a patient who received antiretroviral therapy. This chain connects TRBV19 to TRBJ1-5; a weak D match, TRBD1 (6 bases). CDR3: CASSIRGGLGGQPQHF. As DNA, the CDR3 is TGTGCCAGTAGTATAAGGGGAGGGCTAGGGGGTCAGCCCCAGCATTTT.